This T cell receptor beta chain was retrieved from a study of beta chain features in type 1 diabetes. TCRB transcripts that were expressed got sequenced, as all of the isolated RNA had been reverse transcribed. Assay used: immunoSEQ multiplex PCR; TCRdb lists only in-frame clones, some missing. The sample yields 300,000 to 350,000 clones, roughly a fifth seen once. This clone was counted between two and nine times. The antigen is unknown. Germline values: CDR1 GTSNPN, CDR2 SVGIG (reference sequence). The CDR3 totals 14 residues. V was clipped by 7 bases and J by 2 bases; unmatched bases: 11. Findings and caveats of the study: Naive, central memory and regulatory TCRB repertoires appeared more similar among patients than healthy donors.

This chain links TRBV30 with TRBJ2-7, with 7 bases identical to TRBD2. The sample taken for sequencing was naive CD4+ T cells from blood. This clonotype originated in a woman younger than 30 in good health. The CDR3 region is CASRDGGWAYEQYF. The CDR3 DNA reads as TGTGCCTCCCGAGACGGGGGGTGGGCCTACGAGCAGTACTTC.